This TCR beta chain was captured by sequencing in a study of vaccination effects on CD4 cells after COVID-19. Study at large: Samples that were drawn after vaccination came a median of 72 days after the second dose. Study observations and caveats: Late in the post-vaccination period, infection-induced and vaccine-induced clones underwent marked clonal contraction.

Antigen-specific CD4+ T cells were expanded with viral peptide pools in the ViraFEST assay before sequencing. Scientists isolated CD4+ T cells after an approximately 10-day culture period ended. All participants had two doses of either the BNT162b2 or mRNA-1273 vaccine. None of these healthy vaccinees had been infected with SARS-CoV-2 before vaccination. Researchers swapped half the medium for IL-2 medium on both days 3 and 7. TCRdb keeps only in-frame clones here, not all; method: immunoSEQ multiplex PCR. Among 35,000 to 40,000 clones listed, approximately 84% were seen once. As concerns this clone: Its target is unknown.

Germline CDR1 reads SNHLY; CDR2 reads FYNNEI. This CDR3 is 15 amino acids long. J gave up 4 bases and V 6 bases, and 10 bases lay outside the gene matches. The V and J genes are TRBV2 and TRBJ2-7; 9 positions agree with TRBD1. The receptor comes from a human donor who received a COVID-19 vaccine. Some clones in this sample may be carry-over from other donors' samples. Sequenced here: CD4+ T cells from PBMCs cultured with HCoV-NL63 spike peptides, sampled after COVID-19 vaccination. CDR3 amino acids: CASREDRGSSYEQYV. The CDR3 DNA sequence: TGTGCCAGCAGGGAGGACAGGGGAAGTTCTTACGAGCAGTACGTC.